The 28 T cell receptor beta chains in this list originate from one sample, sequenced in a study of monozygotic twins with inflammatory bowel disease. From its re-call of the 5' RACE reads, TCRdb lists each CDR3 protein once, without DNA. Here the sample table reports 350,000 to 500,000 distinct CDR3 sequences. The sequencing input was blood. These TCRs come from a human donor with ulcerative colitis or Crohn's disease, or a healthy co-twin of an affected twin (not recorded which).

The CDR3 here is CASLGQGSGYTF. The chain uses TRBV7-8 and TRBJ1-2; TCRdb lists TRBD1, though no DNA is available to test this call. The CDR3 is 12 residues long. Germline V gene lookup returns CDR1 SGHVS and CDR2 FQNEAQ.

This CDR3 reads CASSLLPGLAGGTPQETQYF. The V gene is TRBV7-3, the J gene TRBJ2-5; without DNA, the TCRdb call of TRBD2 cannot be checked. Germline-derived CDR1 and CDR2 are SGHTA and FQGTGA. The CDR3 sequence is 20 residues long.

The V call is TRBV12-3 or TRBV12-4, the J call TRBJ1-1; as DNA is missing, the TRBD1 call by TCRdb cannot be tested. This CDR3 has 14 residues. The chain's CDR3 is CASSHQQGNTEAFF.

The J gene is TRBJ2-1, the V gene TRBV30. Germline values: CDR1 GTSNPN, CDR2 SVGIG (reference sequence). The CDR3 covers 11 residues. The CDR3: CAWDGYNEQFF.

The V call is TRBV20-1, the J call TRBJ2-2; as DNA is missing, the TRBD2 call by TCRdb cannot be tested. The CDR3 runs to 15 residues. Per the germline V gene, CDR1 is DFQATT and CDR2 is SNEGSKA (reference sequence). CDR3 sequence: CSARPPGLAAGELFF.

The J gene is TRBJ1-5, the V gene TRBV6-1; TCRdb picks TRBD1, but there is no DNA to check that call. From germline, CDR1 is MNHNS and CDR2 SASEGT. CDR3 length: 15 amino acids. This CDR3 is CASSESAGNNQPQHF.

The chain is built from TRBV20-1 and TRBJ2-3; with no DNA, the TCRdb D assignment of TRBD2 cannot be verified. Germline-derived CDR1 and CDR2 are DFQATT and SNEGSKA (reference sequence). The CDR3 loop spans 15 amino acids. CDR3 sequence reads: CSASILAEFTDTQYF.

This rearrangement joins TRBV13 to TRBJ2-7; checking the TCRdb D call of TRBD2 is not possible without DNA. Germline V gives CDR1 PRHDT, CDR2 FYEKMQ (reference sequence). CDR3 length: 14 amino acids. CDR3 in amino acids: CASSLKAGGNEQYF.

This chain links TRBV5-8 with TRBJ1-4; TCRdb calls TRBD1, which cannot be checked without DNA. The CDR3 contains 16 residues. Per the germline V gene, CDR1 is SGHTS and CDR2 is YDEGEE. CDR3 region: CASSRGTAKKNEKLFF.

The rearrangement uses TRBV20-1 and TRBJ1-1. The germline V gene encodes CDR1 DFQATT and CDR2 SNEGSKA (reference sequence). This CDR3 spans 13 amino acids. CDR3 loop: CSAYGGRGTEAFF.

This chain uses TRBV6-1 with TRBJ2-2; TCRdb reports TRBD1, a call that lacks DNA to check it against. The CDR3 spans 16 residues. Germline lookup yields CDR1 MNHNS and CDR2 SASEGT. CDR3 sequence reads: CASSDYRGGSTGELFF.

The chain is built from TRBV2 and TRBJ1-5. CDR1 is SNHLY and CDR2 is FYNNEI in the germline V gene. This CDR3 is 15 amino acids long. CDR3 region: CASSLDGVDGQPQHF.

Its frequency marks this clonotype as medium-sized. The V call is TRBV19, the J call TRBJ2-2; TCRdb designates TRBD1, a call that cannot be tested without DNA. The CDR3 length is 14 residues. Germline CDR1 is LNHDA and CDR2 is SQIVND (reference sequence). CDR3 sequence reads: CASTPGQGPGELFF.

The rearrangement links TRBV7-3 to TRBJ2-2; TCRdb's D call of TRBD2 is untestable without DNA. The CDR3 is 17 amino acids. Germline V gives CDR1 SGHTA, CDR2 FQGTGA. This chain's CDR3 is CASSLTGYGLAGGELFF.

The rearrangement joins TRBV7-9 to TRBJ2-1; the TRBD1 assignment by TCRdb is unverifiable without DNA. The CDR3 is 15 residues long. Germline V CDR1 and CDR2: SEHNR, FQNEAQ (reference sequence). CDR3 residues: CASSQEGGSRDEQFF.

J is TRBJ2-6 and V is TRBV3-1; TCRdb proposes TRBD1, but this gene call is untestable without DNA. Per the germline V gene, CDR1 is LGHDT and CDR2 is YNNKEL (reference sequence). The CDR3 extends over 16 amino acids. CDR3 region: CASSQGGGAGANVLTF. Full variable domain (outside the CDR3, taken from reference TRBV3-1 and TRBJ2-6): DTAVSQTPKYLVTQMGNDKSIKCEQNLGHDTMYWYKQDSKKFLKIMFSYNNKELIINETVPNRFSPKSPDKAHLNLHINSLELGDSAVYFCASSQGGGAGANVLTFGAGSRLTVL.

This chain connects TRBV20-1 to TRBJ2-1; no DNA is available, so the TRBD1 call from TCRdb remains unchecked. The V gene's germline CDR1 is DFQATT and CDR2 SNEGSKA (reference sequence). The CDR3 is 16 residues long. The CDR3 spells CSAPKPFSGEHNEQFF.

CDR3 residues: CASSLGQGSADTQYF. The V and J genes are TRBV5-1 and TRBJ2-3. The germline CDR1 and CDR2 sequences are SGHRS and YFSETQ. CDR3 length: 15 residues.

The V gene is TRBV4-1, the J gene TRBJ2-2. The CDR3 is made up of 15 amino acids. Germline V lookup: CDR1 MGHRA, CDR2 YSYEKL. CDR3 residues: CASSQVAQNTGELFF.

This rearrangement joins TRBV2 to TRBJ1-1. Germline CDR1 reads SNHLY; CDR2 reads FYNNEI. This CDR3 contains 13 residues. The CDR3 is CASSEAPGTEAFF.

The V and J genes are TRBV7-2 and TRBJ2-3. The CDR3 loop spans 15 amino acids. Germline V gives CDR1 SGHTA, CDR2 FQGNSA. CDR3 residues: CASSLVSTYTDTQYF.

The CDR3 here is CASSLLGASPEAFF. J is TRBJ1-1 and V is TRBV7-2. The CDR3 is 14 residues long. Germline lookup yields CDR1 SGHTA and CDR2 FQGNSA. The full variable domain, completed using reference TRBV7-2 and TRBJ1-1, is GAGVSQSPSNKVTEKGKDVELRCDPISGHTALYWYRQSLGQGLEFLIYFQGNSAPDKSGLPSDRFSAERTGGSVSTLTIQRTQQEDSAVYLCASSLLGASPEAFFGQGTRLTVV.

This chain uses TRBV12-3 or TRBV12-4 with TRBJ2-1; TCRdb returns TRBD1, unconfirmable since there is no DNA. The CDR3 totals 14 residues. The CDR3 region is CASSLGTGVGEQFF.

The CDR3 here is CASSIRLITGELFF. This chain links TRBV7-2 with TRBJ2-2. Germline-derived CDR1 and CDR2 are SGHTA and FQGNSA. The CDR3 length is 14 residues.

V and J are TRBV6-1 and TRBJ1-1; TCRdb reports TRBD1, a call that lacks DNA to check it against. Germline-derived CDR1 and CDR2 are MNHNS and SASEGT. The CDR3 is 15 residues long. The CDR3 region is CASSDQTGKGTEAFF.

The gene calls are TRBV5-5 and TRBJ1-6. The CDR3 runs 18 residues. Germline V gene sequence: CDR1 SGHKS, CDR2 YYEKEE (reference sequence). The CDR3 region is CASSPGTFFSSYNSPLHF.

This CDR3 is CASRGAEGLAGELFF. The V and J genes are TRBV5-1 and TRBJ2-2; TCRdb lists TRBD2, though no DNA is available to test this call. Germline CDR1 and CDR2: SGHRS and YFSETQ. The CDR3 has 15 amino acids.

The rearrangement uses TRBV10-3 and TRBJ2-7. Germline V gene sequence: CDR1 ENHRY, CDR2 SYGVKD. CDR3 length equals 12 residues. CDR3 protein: CAVASRSYEQYF.